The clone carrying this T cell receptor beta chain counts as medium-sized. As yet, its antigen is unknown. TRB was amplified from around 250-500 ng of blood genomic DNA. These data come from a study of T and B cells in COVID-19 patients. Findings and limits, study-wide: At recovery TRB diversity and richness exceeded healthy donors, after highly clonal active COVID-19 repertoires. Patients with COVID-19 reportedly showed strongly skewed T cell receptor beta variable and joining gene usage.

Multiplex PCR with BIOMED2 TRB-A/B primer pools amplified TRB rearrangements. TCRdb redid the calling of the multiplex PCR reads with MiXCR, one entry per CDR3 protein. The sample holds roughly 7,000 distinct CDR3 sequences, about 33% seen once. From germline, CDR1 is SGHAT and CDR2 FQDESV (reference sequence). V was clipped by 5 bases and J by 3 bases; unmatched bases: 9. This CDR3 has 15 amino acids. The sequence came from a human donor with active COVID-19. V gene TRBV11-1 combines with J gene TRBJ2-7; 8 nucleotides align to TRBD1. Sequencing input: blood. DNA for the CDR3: TGTGCCAGCAGCAAGGACAGGGACACGTTCTACGAGCAGTACTTC. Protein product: CASSKDRDTFYEQYF.